A selection of T cell receptor beta chains follows, all from one sample in a study of T-cell reconstitution after alpha-beta-depleted transplantation in children. TCRdb reprocessed the PCR reads via MiXCR and lists one record per CDR3 protein. The sample lists hundreds of thousands of distinct CDR3 sequences, roughly 13% occurring once. The specimen was PBMCs, mostly from graft donor cells, collected 360 days after TCRalphabeta/CD19-depleted stem cell transplant. Receptor source: a male patient younger than 18 who had a stem cell transplant for acute myeloid leukemia, so the T cells may come from the graft donor. The CDR3 runs from the conserved cysteine through the conserved F or W. The D gene is left open where the match is weak. The size of a clone is reported for some rows only, either as once, few or many, or as a class for expanded clones.

D gene,J gene,clone size,V gene,CDR3 protein,CDR3 DNA
TRBD1,TRBJ1-5,NA,TRBV19,CASNLGQFILSNQPQHF,TGTGCCAGTAACCTGGGACAGTTCATACTAAGCAATCAGCCCCAGCATTTT
NA,TRBJ2-3,few,TRBV10-2,CASSESAGISTDTQYF,TGCGCCAGCAGTGAGTCCGCAGGGATCAGCACAGATACGCAGTATTTT
NA,TRBJ2-2,few,TRBV5-5,CASSLMVANTGELFF,TGTGCCAGCAGCTTGATGGTTGCGAACACCGGGGAGCTGTTTTTT
NA,TRBJ2-1,NA,TRBV5-1,CASSKGPPDNEQFF,TGCGCCAGCAGCAAAGGGCCCCCGGACAATGAGCAGTTCTTC
NA,TRBJ1-2,few,TRBV7-2,CASSLEGYGYGYTF,TGTGCCAGCAGCTTAGAAGGGTACGGCTATGGCTACACCTTC
TRBD2,TRBJ2-7,few,TRBV9,CASTPGLASTYEQYF,TGTGCCAGCACCCCGGGACTAGCGTCGACCTACGAGCAGTACTTC
NA,TRBJ2-1,NA,TRBV20-1,CSAEGSDNEQFF,TGCAGTGCTGAGGGGTCGGACAATGAGCAGTTCTTC
NA,TRBJ2-7,few,TRBV20-1,CSARGVAYGEQYF,TGCAGTGCTAGGGGGGTAGCGTATGGCGAGCAGTACTTC
TRBD2,TRBJ2-7,few,TRBV5-1,CASSMGLEGKSSYEQYF,TGCGCCAGCAGCATGGGACTAGAGGGTAAAAGCTCCTACGAGCAGTACTTC
NA,TRBJ2-1,NA,TRBV11-2,CASTHSVVGGSNEQFF,TGTGCCAGCACCCACAGCGTCGTGGGCGGGTCGAATGAGCAGTTCTTC
NA,TRBJ1-1,NA,TRBV6-5,CASSPLGGFSTEAFF,TGTGCCAGCAGTCCGCTGGGGGGCTTTAGCACTGAAGCTTTCTTT
NA,TRBJ2-5,NA,TRBV5-1,CASSLVQERYF,TGCGCCAGCAGCTTGGTTCAGGAGAGGTACTTC
NA,TRBJ2-7,many,TRBV29-1,CSVEGLTHTWGQYF,TGCAGCGTTGAAGGTCTAACCCATACCTGGGGGCAGTACTTC
TRBD2,TRBJ2-7,few,TRBV19,CASSIGRGSYEQYF,TGTGCCAGTAGTATTGGGAGGGGCTCCTACGAGCAGTACTTC
NA,TRBJ1-1,NA,TRBV24-1,CATSASGRNTEAFF,TGTGCCACCAGTGCCTCGGGTCGGAACACTGAAGCTTTCTTT
TRBD1,TRBJ2-1,many,TRBV5-5,CASSLTGGGNEQFF,TGTGCCAGCAGCTTGACAGGGGGCGGGAATGAGCAGTTCTTC
NA,TRBJ2-7,many,TRBV28,CASTLREIAYEQYF,TGTGCCAGCACCCTCCGGGAAATTGCCTACGAGCAGTACTTC
TRBD1,TRBJ2-7,few,TRBV4-3,CASSQERTGEQYF,TGCGCCAGCAGCCAAGAACGGACAGGAGAGCAGTACTTC
TRBD2,TRBJ2-3,NA,TRBV20-1,CSAAPGTSDTDTQYF,TGCAGTGCTGCCCCAGGGACTAGCGATACAGATACGCAGTATTTT
NA,TRBJ2-3,many,TRBV29-1,CSVEEVLRDGTDTQYF,TGCAGCGTTGAAGAGGTACTCAGGGATGGCACAGATACGCAGTATTTT
NA,TRBJ2-1,NA,TRBV19,CASTRGLSNEQFF,TGTGCCAGTACAAGGGGATTGAGCAATGAGCAGTTCTTC
TRBD2,TRBJ2-7,many,TRBV7-6,CASSFVAGAEQYF,TGTGCCAGCAGCTTTGTAGCGGGAGCGGAGCAGTACTTC
TRBD1,TRBJ2-1,few,TRBV11-2,CASRQRTGGSLSPNNEQFF,TGTGCCAGCAGACAACGGACAGGGGGCTCCCTAAGTCCTAACAATGAGCAGTTCTTC
NA,TRBJ2-7,NA,TRBV6-2/TRBV6-3,CASSYWGAYEQYF,TGTGCCAGCAGTTACTGGGGCGCCTACGAGCAGTACTTC
TRBD1,TRBJ2-3,NA,TRBV29-1,CSVPGTGRTDTQYF,TGCAGCGTTCCCGGGACAGGGCGCACAGATACGCAGTATTTT
NA,TRBJ2-3,NA,TRBV27,CASSLELRTDTQYF,TGTGCCAGCAGTCTAGAACTCCGGACAGATACGCAGTATTTT
TRBD1,TRBJ2-3,NA,TRBV7-3,CASSKGTGEPEDTQYF,TGTGCCAGCAGCAAAGGGACAGGGGAGCCCGAAGATACGCAGTATTTT
NA,TRBJ1-6,NA,TRBV6-5,CASSYYSGPLSPLHF,TGTGCCAGCAGTTACTATTCGGGGCCTCTTTCACCCCTCCACTTT
NA,TRBJ2-3,few,TRBV29-1,CSARVVFGTDTQYF,TGCAGCGCCAGGGTAGTATTTGGCACAGATACGCAGTATTTT
TRBD2,TRBJ2-7,NA,TRBV18,CASSTGTRAYEQYF,TGTGCCAGCTCAACCGGGACTAGAGCCTACGAGCAGTACTTC
NA,TRBJ2-3,NA,TRBV13,CASSLRGAANTDTQYF,TGTGCCAGCAGCCTAAGAGGGGCGGCAAACACAGATACGCAGTATTTT
NA,TRBJ1-1,many,TRBV7-6,CASSLAGQGVAFF,TGTGCCAGCAGCTTAGCGGGTCAGGGAGTAGCTTTCTTT
NA,TRBJ2-7,few,TRBV7-2,CASSLEADPLREQYF,TGTGCCAGCAGCTTAGAAGCGGATCCTCTTCGGGAGCAGTACTTC
TRBD2,TRBJ2-2,NA,TRBV10-3,CAISDPGEAGVTGELFF,TGTGCCATCAGTGACCCCGGGGAAGCGGGAGTCACCGGGGAGCTGTTTTTT
NA,TRBJ2-2,few,TRBV12-3/TRBV12-4,CASSFPVVGVNTGELFF,TGTGCCAGCAGTTTCCCCGTGGTGGGGGTGAACACCGGGGAGCTGTTTTTT
TRBD1,TRBJ2-2,NA,TRBV10-3,CAIMGQGASGELFF,TGTGCCATCATGGGACAGGGGGCGTCCGGGGAGCTGTTTTTT
TRBD2,TRBJ2-7,NA,TRBV7-2,CASSLASGTSYEQYF,TGTGCCAGCAGCTTAGCTAGCGGGACCTCCTACGAGCAGTACTTC
NA,TRBJ2-2,many,TRBV12-3/TRBV12-4,CASSRGSITGELFF,TGTGCCAGCAGCCGGGGGTCTATCACCGGGGAGCTGTTTTTT
TRBD1,TRBJ2-2,few,TRBV10-3,CAIRAGQGADTGELFF,TGTGCCATCCGGGCCGGACAGGGGGCTGATACCGGGGAGCTGTTTTTT